This T cell receptor (beta chain) was recovered during a study of cytomegalovirus exposure and HLA in healthy donors. Findings of the study overall: In a later analysis, HLA-associated TCR beta chains were more clonally expanded than equally common others.

Trimming took 5 bases from V and 5 from J, leaving 21 bases between them. The CDR3 length is 16 residues. The germline CDR1 and CDR2 sequences are LNHDA and SQIVND (reference sequence). A remark on this clone: Its antigen is currently unknown.

60 Vbeta and 13 Jbeta primers were used in PCR. The data were produced by immunoSEQ multiplex PCR, yet TCRdb's version contains in-frame clones alone and is incomplete. This sample has more than 85,000 clones, with roughly three quarters found just once. The genes are TRBV19 and TRBJ1-2; TRBD1 is a possible D gene (6 bases). Material for sequencing was PBMCs. This receptor was identified in a male donor in good health and CMV-seropositive. DNA for the CDR3: TGTGCCAGTAGTTACCGGGACATCGCTTTATCTTATGGCTACACCTTC. Its translation is CASSYRDIALSYGYTF.